This entry lists 21 T cell receptor beta chains sequenced from one sample in a study of blood T cell repertoires in COVID-19. Here immunoSEQ multiplex PCR was the method, and the copy in TCRdb shows in-frame clones only, minus some. Counted here are about 140,000 clones, roughly three quarters occurring once; the ten biggest clones make up around 4%. The sample consisted of peripheral blood. These receptors came from a man aged 60-69 years with acute or convalescent COVID-19.

The chain has TRBV27 and TRBJ1-2, with 9 bases identical to TRBD1. With V trimmed by 5 bases and J by 5 bases, 9 bases remained unmatched. There are 15 residues in the CDR3. Per germline, CDR1 MNHEY and CDR2 SMNVEV (reference sequence). The CDR3 region is CASSAGGTGRYGYTF. The CDR3 bases are TGTGCCAGCAGTGCAGGGGGGACAGGGAGGTATGGCTACACCTTC.

This clone has only a few counts. V gene TRBV29-1 combines with J gene TRBJ1-2, with D unresolved. The V and J ends lost 6 bases and 8 bases respectively, with 10 bases between them. Germline V CDR1 and CDR2: SQVTM, ANQGSEA. The CDR3 covers 10 residues. The CDR3 spells CSVFPRGYTF. The DNA of the CDR3 is TGCAGCGTCTTCCCGCGGGGCTACACCTTC.

The rearrangement joins TRBV30 to TRBJ1-5; D unresolved. Looked up from germline, CDR1 is GTSNPN and CDR2 is SVGIG (reference sequence). This CDR3 comprises 12 residues. V was shortened by 0 bases and J by 6 bases, with 6 bases between the two germline ends. The CDR3 loop is CAWSVGGQPQHF. In nucleotides, the CDR3 is TGTGCCTGGAGTGTGGGAGGTCAGCCCCAGCATTTT.

V and J are TRBV7-9 and TRBJ2-7, with 7 bases fitting TRBD1. There are 17 residues in the CDR3. In germline, CDR1 is SEHNR, CDR2 FQNEAQ (reference sequence). J gave up 0 bases and V 2 bases, and 10 bases lay outside the gene matches. CDR3 region: CASSLIDGTGDSYEQYF. CDR3 bases: TGTGCCAGCAGCTTAATCGATGGTACAGGGGACTCCTACGAGCAGTACTTC. The variable domain in full, with the rest retrieved from reference TRBV7-9 and TRBJ2-7, is DTGVSQNPRHKITKRGQNVTFRCDPISEHNRLYWYRQTLGQGPEFLTYFQNEAQLEKSRLLSDRFSAERPKGSFSTLEIQRTEQGDSAMYLCASSLIDGTGDSYEQYFGPGTRLTVT.

The chain combines TRBV7-9 with TRBJ2-7, with TRBD1 matching 9 bases. V gave up 5 bases and J gave up 2 bases; unmatched junction bases: 13. The CDR3 totals 17 residues. In germline, CDR1 is SEHNR, CDR2 FQNEAQ (reference sequence). Here the CDR3 DNA reads TGTGCCAGCAGCCTCCCCCCCGGGACAGGGATCACCTACGAGCAGTACTTC. Protein sequence: CASSLPPGTGITYEQYF.

This chain joins TRBV5-8 and TRBJ2-7, with TRBD2 matching 14 bases. CDR1 is SGHTS and CDR2 is YDEGEE in the germline V gene. The CDR3 consists of 17 residues. V trimming: 5 bases; J trimming: 4 bases; junction bases outside the gene matches: 11. The CDR3 DNA is TGTGCCAGCAGGAAGCCGGGACTAGCGGGAGTTTCGTACGAGCAGTACTTC. It codes for CASRKPGLAGVSYEQYF.

This clone has just one count. V and J are TRBV12-3 or TRBV12-4 and TRBJ2-2; D ambiguous. Trimming stripped 3 bases from V and 7 bases from J, with 3 bases between. The CDR3 covers 11 residues. CDR3 sequence: CASSFIGELFF. Here the CDR3 DNA reads TGTGCCAGCAGTTTCATCGGGGAGCTGTTTTTT.

V and J are TRBV5-5 and TRBJ2-7; 7 bases map to TRBD1. Germline CDR1 SGHKS, CDR2 YYEKEE (reference sequence). The CDR3 has 15 amino acids. V was clipped by 4 bases and J by 3 bases; unmatched bases: 10. Here the CDR3 reads CASSPGRPGGYEQYF. Here the CDR3 DNA reads TGTGCCAGCAGCCCCGGTCGGCCAGGGGGCTACGAGCAGTACTTC.

This chain links TRBV6-7 with TRBJ2-1, with D hard to call. TRBV6-7 is an ORF, and what it does is uncertain. The germline V and J ends were trimmed by 1 base and 10 bases, with 11 bases remaining between them. CDR3 length: 13 amino acids. CDR3 nucleotide sequence: TGTGCCAGCAGTTACTGGCCTACCGGGGAGCAGTTCTTC. Translating gives CASSYWPTGEQFF.

The chain uses TRBV5-6 and TRBJ2-3, with 11 nucleotides matching TRBD2. This CDR3 contains 18 residues. Germline trimming cut 3 bases from V and 2 bases from J; bases unmatched to any gene: 11. Germline-derived CDR1 and CDR2 are SGHDT and YYEEEE. The chain's CDR3 is CASSSSPGLAVSTDTQYF. The CDR3 DNA follows: TGTGCCAGCAGCTCAAGTCCGGGACTAGCGGTTTCCACAGATACGCAGTATTTT. The full variable domain, rest sourced from reference TRBV5-6 and TRBJ2-3, is DAGVTQSPTHLIKTRGQQVTLRCSPKSGHDTVSWYQQALGQGPQFIFQYYEEEERQRGNFPDRFSGHQFPNYSSELNVNALLLGDSALYLCASSSSPGLAVSTDTQYFGPGTRLTVL.

V and J are TRBV7-2 and TRBJ2-1; 9 nucleotides agree with TRBD1. V lost 5 bases to trimming and J lost 3 bases; unmatched junction nucleotides: 5. Germline lookup yields CDR1 SGHTA and CDR2 FQGNSA. The CDR3 is 15 residues long. The CDR3 sequence is CASSRGQGVYNEQFF. The CDR3 DNA reads as TGTGCCAGCAGCCGGGGACAGGGAGTCTACAATGAGCAGTTCTTC.

The chain has TRBV3-1 (or the pseudogene TRBV3-2) and TRBJ2-1; 9 nucleotides line up with TRBD2. There are 18 residues in the CDR3. V lost 0 bases and J lost 0; bases outside the gene matches: 6. Germline V gives CDR1 LGHDT, CDR2 YNNKEL (reference sequence). DNA for the CDR3: TGTGCCAGCAGCCAAGATAGTAGCGGGGGTTTCTCCTACAATGAGCAGTTCTTC. Residues: CASSQDSSGGFSYNEQFF.

This clone was recorded once. This chain joins TRBV2 and TRBJ2-3; D is uncertain. Trimming pared 6 bases from V and 2 bases from J, leaving 12 bases between. The V gene's germline CDR1 is SNHLY and CDR2 FYNNEI. The CDR3 totals 14 residues. In nucleotides, the CDR3 is TGTGCCAGCAGCGTTACCGGGTCCACAGATACGCAGTATTTT. This encodes CASSVTGSTDTQYF.

This chain joins TRBV9 and TRBJ2-3; 10 nucleotides align to TRBD2. Looked up from germline, CDR1 is SGDLS and CDR2 is YYNGEE. V lost 3 bases and J lost 1; bases outside the gene matches: 2. The CDR3 sequence is 15 residues long. Written as DNA, the CDR3 is TGTGCCAGCAGCGGGGGGACTAGCGGCACAGATACGCAGTATTTT. Protein sequence: CASSGGTSGTDTQYF.

The chain recombines TRBV14 with TRBJ2-1, with TRBD2 matching over 7 bases. This CDR3 spans 12 amino acids. CDR1 and CDR2 (germline): SGHDN, FVKESK. V shed 0 bases and J 13 bases; nucleotides not matched to a gene: 3. DNA of the CDR3: TGTGCCAGCAGCCAAGATCGCGGGAGACAGTTCTTC. Translation: CASSQDRGRQFF.

The rearrangement joins TRBV3-1 (or the pseudogene TRBV3-2) to TRBJ1-2; 7 positions match TRBD1. The CDR3 is 13 amino acids. The V segment lost 2 bases and the J segment 4 bases; nucleotides outside the gene matches: 1. Germline V gene data show CDR1 as LGHDT and CDR2 as YNNKEL (reference sequence). CDR3 sequence: CASSQNRGYGYTF. The DNA for the CDR3 is TGTGCCAGCAGCCAAAACAGGGGCTATGGCTACACCTTC.

This chain links TRBV7-3 with TRBJ2-3, with 7 bases aligning to TRBD2. Trimming at V came to 0 bases and at J to 2 bases, leaving 5 bases not matched to a gene. Germline CDR1 is SGHTA and CDR2 is FQGTGA. The CDR3 covers 16 residues. Written as DNA, the CDR3 is TGTGCCAGCAGCTTAACGCCAGCGGGGCACACAGATACGCAGTATTTT. It yields the protein CASSLTPAGHTDTQYF.

This clone was found once. This rearrangement joins TRBV19 to TRBJ1-4; 9 positions match TRBD1. Germline V gene data show CDR1 as LNHDA and CDR2 as SQIVND (reference sequence). The CDR3 covers 13 residues. The V gene end was trimmed by 6 bases and the J gene end by 7 bases; junction bases not matched to a gene: 3. CDR3 sequence: CASRGTGREKLFF. Here the CDR3 DNA reads TGTGCCAGTAGGGGGACAGGGCGTGAAAAACTGTTTTTT.

This clone was counted only a few times. The rearrangement joins TRBV7-9 to TRBJ1-6; 9 nucleotides agree with TRBD1. CDR1 is SEHNR, CDR2 FQNEAQ, per germline (reference sequence). V dropped 5 bases and J dropped 9; count of bases not matched to a gene: 5. This CDR3 has 14 residues. Written as DNA, the CDR3 is TGTGCCAGCAGCCCCGAGGACAGGGGTTCACCCCTCCACTTT. Its translation: CASSPEDRGSPLHF.

The chain is built from TRBV5-1 and TRBJ1-1; 7 positions agree with TRBD1. The junction had 3 bases not matched to a gene; V was cut back by 3 bases and J by 1 base. The CDR3 spans 14 residues. Germline-derived CDR1 and CDR2 are SGHRS and YFSETQ. This CDR3 reads CASSSGQANTEAFF. The CDR3 coding sequence is TGCGCCAGCAGCTCTGGACAGGCGAACACTGAAGCTTTCTTT. The whole variable domain, remainder taken from reference TRBV5-1 and TRBJ1-1, is KAGVTQTPRYLIKTRGQQVTLSCSPISGHRSVSWYQQTPGQGLQFLFEYFSETQRNKGNFPGRFSGRQFSNSRSEMNVSTLELGDSALYLCASSSGQANTEAFFGQGTRLTVV.

The chain employs TRBV5-6 and TRBJ2-5; D not certain. Germline V gives CDR1 SGHDT, CDR2 YYEEEE. This CDR3 is 13 amino acids long. The V and J ends lost 4 bases and 5 bases respectively, with 12 bases between them. CDR3: CASSLNQVETQYF. Written as DNA, the CDR3 is TGTGCCAGCAGCCTGAACCAGGTGGAGACCCAGTACTTC.